The 24 T cell receptor beta chains presented below share a single source sample, sequenced in a study of T cells in Graves' hyperthyroidism and ophthalmopathy. The source material, RNA transcripts, was used to amplify TCR beta CDR3 regions. TCR CDR3 underwent first-round RT-PCR with the HTBI primer set. TCRdb called the multiplex PCR reads again in MiXCR, with one record for every CDR3 protein. The sample holds approximately 640,000 distinct CDR3 sequences, roughly a sixth seen once. The sequencing input was blood. Receptors were obtained from a man over 45 with Graves' hyperthyroidism.

This clonotype was seen repeatedly, ten times or more. The V and J genes are TRBV28 and TRBJ1-1; D call uncertain. The germline V gene has CDR1 MDHEN and CDR2 SYDVKM. This CDR3 has 13 residues. Trimming removed 10 bases at V and 0 bases at J, with 12 bases between. For the CDR3, the DNA is TGTGCCACGGTCCGGCAGGTGAACACTGAAGCTTTCTTT. Translating gives CATVRQVNTEAFF.

This clonotype was seen a handful of times. This rearrangement joins TRBV25-1 to TRBJ2-7; D is perhaps TRBD1 (5 bases). Germline lookup yields CDR1 MGHDK and CDR2 SYGVNS. The CDR3 is 16 residues long. Trimming pared 3 bases from V and 7 bases from J, leaving 22 bases between. The CDR3 region has the DNA TGTGCCAGCAGTGACCGACAAGGAACAGGCCCCGCGGAGCAGTACTTC. It specifies CASSDRQGTGPAEQYF.

Ten or more counts support this clonotype. The chain couples TRBV10-3 to TRBJ2-2, with 7 positions matching TRBD1. The germline CDR1 and CDR2 sequences are ENHRY and SYGVKD. The CDR3 contains 14 residues. Trimming removed 10 bases from V and 4 bases from J; junction bases left unmatched: 9. The CDR3 sequence is CASRGDRATGELFF. The CDR3 DNA follows: TGTGCCAGCCGCGGCGACAGGGCCACCGGGGAGCTGTTTTTT.

The DNA of the CDR3 is TGTGCCAGCAGCTTATGGTCTGGGAATAGGGAAAAACTGTTTTTT. It is translated as CASSLWSGNREKLFF. The chain combines TRBV13 with TRBJ1-4; D is undetermined. Germline V CDR1 and CDR2: PRHDT, FYEKMQ (reference sequence). The germline V and J ends were trimmed by 2 bases and 8 bases, with 15 bases remaining between them. This CDR3 has 15 residues.

Notes on this clonotype: With a much larger clone just one base away, this may be a read error. The V and J genes are TRBV12-3 or TRBV12-4 and TRBJ1-4; TRBD1 matches at 7 bases. This CDR3 has 14 amino acids. After removal of 6 bases from V and 4 bases from J, the junction contained 5 bases not matched to a gene. The CDR3 is CASSTTGLNEKLFF. The CDR3 DNA follows: TGTGCCAGCAGCACGACAGGGCTTAATGAAAAACTGTTTTTT.

The chain is built from TRBV27 and TRBJ2-1; 8 bases are a match to TRBD2. J gave up 5 bases and V 5 bases, and 14 bases lay outside the gene matches. This CDR3 region has 17 residues. Germline loops: CDR1 MNHEY, CDR2 SMNVEV (reference sequence). The CDR3, as DNA: TGTGCCAGCAGTCCGATAGGACTAGCCTCTAAGGACAATGAGCAGTTCTTC. It encodes CASSPIGLASKDNEQFF.

This clonotype was counted a few times. The CDR3 DNA sequence: TGTGCCAGCCGATTATCCGGACAGGGGTCCCAGTTCTTC. This gives the protein CASRLSGQGSQFF. The chain carries TRBV19 and TRBJ2-1; 9 bases fit TRBD1. Germline values: CDR1 LNHDA, CDR2 SQIVND (reference sequence). With 9 bases clipped from V and 13 bases from J, the junction kept 13 bases outside the gene matches. This CDR3 comprises 13 residues.

This clonotype appeared a few times. V is TRBV27 and J is TRBJ1-5, with TRBD1 as a possible D gene (6 bases). Trimming took 2 bases from V and 2 from J, leaving 10 bases between them. This CDR3 spans 15 amino acids. In germline, CDR1 is MNHEY, CDR2 SMNVEV (reference sequence). In nucleotides, the CDR3 is TGTGCCAGCAGTTTAGAGGGGGATGGCAATCAGCCCCAGCATTTT. This gives the protein CASSLEGDGNQPQHF.

About this clonotype: A read error may be the cause here, since a much bigger clone is one base away. The chain uses TRBV12-3 or TRBV12-4 and TRBJ2-4; D unresolved. Deletions cut 5 bases from V and 9 bases from J, with 11 bases between. The CDR3 covers 12 residues. CDR3 loop: CASSQPRSIQYF. CDR3 bases: TGTGCCAGCAGTCAACCCCGGAGCATTCAGTACTTC.

Ten or more counts support this clonotype. The chain couples TRBV7-2 to TRBJ2-1; 9 nucleotides agree with TRBD1. The CDR3 runs 14 residues. From germline, CDR1 is SGHTA and CDR2 FQGNSA. V was clipped by 1 base and J by 5 bases; unmatched bases: 0. In nucleotides, the CDR3 is TGTGCCAGCAGCTTAGGGGACAGGGACAATGAGCAGTTCTTC. It yields the protein CASSLGDRDNEQFF.

This chain links TRBV6-1 with TRBJ2-1, with TRBD2 matching over 12 bases. This CDR3 has 17 residues. J was trimmed by 5 bases and V by 1 base; bases with no gene match: 6. CDR1 is MNHNS and CDR2 is SASEGT in the germline V gene. The CDR3 is CASSEETSGSVDNEQFF. The CDR3 DNA is TGTGCCAGCAGTGAAGAGACTAGCGGGAGTGTGGACAATGAGCAGTTCTTC.

This clonotype has ten or more counts. The gene calls are TRBV7-8 and TRBJ1-2; D may be TRBD1 (5 bases). V was shortened by 2 bases and J by 5 bases, with 12 bases between the two germline ends. The CDR3 has 14 residues. CDR1 SGHVS and CDR2 FQNEAQ come from the germline V gene. The CDR3: CASSLSAGWYGYTF. CDR3 nucleotides: TGTGCCAGCAGCTTAAGTGCAGGGTGGTATGGCTACACCTTC.

This clonotype has at least ten counts. The chain employs TRBV7-2 and TRBJ1-4; TRBD1 might be the D (5 bases). This CDR3 is built from 14 residues. V lost 2 bases and J lost 7, with 11 bases in between. Germline loops: CDR1 SGHTA, CDR2 FQGNSA. The CDR3 is CASSLRGEREKLFF. The CDR3 coding sequence is TGTGCCAGCAGCTTACGGGGGGAGCGTGAAAAACTGTTTTTT.

Details on this clonotype: A much larger clone is a single base away; this may be a read error. J is TRBJ2-1 and V is TRBV5-1, with D perhaps assigned TRBD1 or TRBD2 (5 bases each). The CDR3 consists of 13 residues. V lost 0 bases to trimming and J lost 8 bases, with 9 bases between them. CDR1 and CDR2 (germline): SGHRS, YFSETQ. The CDR3 DNA reads as TGCGCCAGCAGCTTGGTAAGGGACGATGAGCAGTTCTTC. It is translated as CASSLVRDDEQFF.

This clonotype was seen at least ten times. The V gene is TRBV28, the J gene TRBJ2-1, with D perhaps TRBD1 or TRBD2 (7 bases each). The CDR3 has 15 residues. The V end was cut by 6 bases, the J end by 0 bases, with 12 bases between. Looked up from germline, CDR1 is MDHEN and CDR2 is SYDVKM. The CDR3 here is CASSRGGGSYNEQFF. The CDR3 region has the DNA TGTGCCAGCAGCAGGGGGGGGGGCTCCTACAATGAGCAGTTCTTC.

This clonotype has only a few counts. One end of the junction is discordant with germline, which a read error may explain. The chain joins TRBV10-3 to TRBJ2-2, with D possibly TRBD2 on 6 matching bases. The CDR3 runs to 18 residues. Per germline, CDR1 ENHRY and CDR2 SYGVKD. The CDR3 region is CAVSESKVYSGRTGELFF. The CDR3 DNA sequence: TGTGCCGTCAGTGAGTCGAAAGTTTACTCGGGGAGGACCGGGGAGCTGTTTTTT.

The CDR3 loop reads CASSLEVGGRTDTQYF. In nucleotides, the CDR3 is TGTGCCAGCAGCTTAGAAGTCGGGGGGCGGACAGATACGCAGTATTTT. This chain uses TRBV11-2 with TRBJ2-3; D is possibly TRBD2 (7 bases). V dropped 0 bases and J dropped 3 bases, with 13 bases sitting between them. CDR1 SGHAT and CDR2 FQNNGV come from the germline V gene. The CDR3 runs 16 residues.

In regard to this clonotype: The junction departs from germline at one end; a sequencing error may be responsible. The chain combines TRBV30 with TRBJ1-3; D remains unclear. CDR1 GTSNPN and CDR2 SVGIG come from the germline V gene (reference sequence). The CDR3 loop spans 14 amino acids. Here the CDR3 reads CAWSQTISGSTIYF. Here the CDR3 DNA reads TGTGCCTGGAGTCAGACGATCTCTGGAAGCACCATATATTTT. Together with reference TRBV30 and TRBJ1-3, the CDR3 gives the full variable domain: SQTIHQWPATLVQPVGSPLSLECTVEGTSNPNLYWYRQAAGRGLQLLFYSVGIGQISSEVPQNLSASRPQDRQFILSSKKLLLSDSGFYLCAWSQTISGSTIYFGEGSWLTVV.

This clonotype has at least ten counts. The J gene is TRBJ2-1, the V gene TRBV28, with TRBD2 matching over 11 bases. Germline trimming cut 4 bases from V and 7 bases from J; bases unmatched to any gene: 9. Germline V lookup: CDR1 MDHEN, CDR2 SYDVKM. The CDR3 spans 16 residues. The CDR3: CASSSAGTSGANEQFF. CDR3 DNA sequence: TGTGCCAGCAGTTCCGCGGGGACTAGCGGAGCTAATGAGCAGTTCTTC. Complete variable domain (other parts from reference TRBV28 and TRBJ2-1): DVKVTQSSRYLVKRTGEKVFLECVQDMDHENMFWYRQDPGLGLRLIYFSYDVKMKEKGDIPEGYSVSREKKERFSLILESASTNQTSMYLCASSSAGTSGANEQFFGPGTRLTVL.

This clonotype was observed a few times. The V gene is TRBV5-1, the J gene TRBJ2-2, with no clear D. This CDR3 has 15 residues. Germline values: CDR1 SGHRS, CDR2 YFSETQ. Trimming cost V 0 bases and J 1 base, with 7 bases left between them. The CDR3 bases are TGCGCCAGCAGCTTGGCACTCCAGAACACCGGGGAGCTGTTTTTT. Translating gives CASSLALQNTGELFF.

This chain uses TRBV11-2 with TRBJ2-1; D is possibly TRBD1 or TRBD2 (6 bases each). CDR1 is SGHAT, CDR2 FQNNGV, per germline. This CDR3 comprises 13 residues. V lost 5 bases to trimming and J lost 10 bases, with 15 bases between them. DNA for the CDR3: TGTGCCAGCAGCACGGGGGCGGGCTACGAGCAGTTCTTC. Its protein product is CASSTGAGYEQFF.

The CDR3 reads CASSLGHSYNEQFF. CDR3 DNA sequence: TGTGCCAGCAGTTTAGGCCATAGCTACAATGAGCAGTTCTTC. The chain has TRBV27 and TRBJ2-1; D is ambiguous. Between the trimmed V and J ends, which lost 2 bases and 3 bases, there was a span of 8 bases. The CDR3 length is 14 residues. The germline CDR1 and CDR2 sequences are MNHEY and SMNVEV (reference sequence).

This clonotype was seen many times. CDR3 DNA sequence: TGTGCCAGCAGTACACTAGCGGGAGCACACGAGCAGTACTTC. Its protein product is CASSTLAGAHEQYF. This chain uses TRBV12-3 or TRBV12-4 with TRBJ2-7; 11 positions agree with TRBD2. V lost 5 bases and J lost 5; bases outside the gene matches: 5. The CDR3 has 14 amino acids.

This clonotype has ten or more counts. This chain connects TRBV19 to TRBJ1-1; the match to TRBD1 covers 9 bases. V was clipped by 5 bases and J by 6 bases; unmatched bases: 4. The CDR3 is 13 amino acids. Per germline, CDR1 LNHDA and CDR2 SQIVND (reference sequence). The CDR3 sequence: CASSGTGRAEAFF. In nucleotides, the CDR3 is TGTGCCAGTAGTGGGACAGGGCGGGCTGAAGCTTTCTTT.